This T cell receptor (beta chain) was identified in a study of T cell repertoires in cytomegalovirus infection. Study overall: Evidence of both CMV infection and a matching HLA type came from public TCR beta signatures. Whole-study results and caveats: CMV-specific TCR beta clonotypes restricted by HLA-C dominated the ex vivo response. Summed frequency of shared TCR beta families picked out CMV carriers who also had the relevant HLA.

TCRdb used MiXCR to reprocess the reads, holding one entry per CDR3 protein. The table includes almost 500,000 distinct CDR3 sequences, about 11% detected once. This clonotype was detected many times. Its antigen is unidentified. There are 18 residues in the CDR3. Germline loops: CDR1 MNHEY, CDR2 SVGAGI. Trimming took 0 bases from V and 5 from J; bases not matched to a gene: 6. Source material: PBMCs. This sequence was found in a human donor in good health (CMV status not recorded). Some clones in this sample may be carry-over from other donors' samples. The rearrangement joins TRBV6-5 to TRBJ2-1; 14 bases match TRBD2. CDR3: CASSYSGLAGGLDNEQFF. The CDR3 bases are TGTGCCAGCAGTTACTCCGGACTAGCGGGAGGCCTAGACAATGAGCAGTTCTTC.